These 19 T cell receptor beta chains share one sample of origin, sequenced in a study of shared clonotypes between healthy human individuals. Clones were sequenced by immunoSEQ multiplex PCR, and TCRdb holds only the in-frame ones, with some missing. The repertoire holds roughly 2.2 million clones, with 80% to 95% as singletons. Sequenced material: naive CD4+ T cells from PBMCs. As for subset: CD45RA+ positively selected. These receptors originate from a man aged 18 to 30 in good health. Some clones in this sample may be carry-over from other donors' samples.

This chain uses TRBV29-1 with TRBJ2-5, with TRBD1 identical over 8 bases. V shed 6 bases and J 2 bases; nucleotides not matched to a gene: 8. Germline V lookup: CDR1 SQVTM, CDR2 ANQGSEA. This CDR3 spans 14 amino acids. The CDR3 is CSVPGTGTQETQYF. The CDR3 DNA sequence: TGCAGCGTCCCCGGGACAGGTACACAAGAGACCCAGTACTTC.

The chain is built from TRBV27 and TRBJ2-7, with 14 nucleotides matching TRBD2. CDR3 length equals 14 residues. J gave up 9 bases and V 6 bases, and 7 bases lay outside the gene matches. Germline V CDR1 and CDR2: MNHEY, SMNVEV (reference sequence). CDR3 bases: TGTGCCAGCAGCACCGGGACTAGCGGGAGTGGGCAGTACTTC. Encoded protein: CASSTGTSGSGQYF.

The CDR3 protein is CASSLSPRDRENTGELFF. In DNA form, the CDR3 reads TGTGCCAGCAGCTTATCTCCACGAGACAGGGAGAACACCGGGGAGCTGTTTTTT. The rearrangement links TRBV11-1 to TRBJ2-2; 7 positions match TRBD1. Germline-derived CDR1 and CDR2 are SGHAT and FQDESV (reference sequence). This CDR3 has 18 residues. V lost 2 bases and J lost 1; bases outside the gene matches: 10. Using reference TRBV11-1 and TRBJ2-2 for the parts outside the CDR3, the full variable domain is EAEVAQSPRYKITEKSQAVAFWCDPISGHATLYWYRQILGQGPELLVQFQDESVVDDSQLPKDRFSAERLKGVDSTLKIQPAELGDSAMYLCASSLSPRDRENTGELFFGEGSRLTVL.

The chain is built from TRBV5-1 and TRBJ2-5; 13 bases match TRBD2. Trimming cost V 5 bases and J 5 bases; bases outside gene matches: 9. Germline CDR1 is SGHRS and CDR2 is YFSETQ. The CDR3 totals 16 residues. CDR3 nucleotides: TGCGCCAGCAGTACCGGGACTAGCGGGACCGGCGAGACCCAGTACTTC. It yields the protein CASSTGTSGTGETQYF.

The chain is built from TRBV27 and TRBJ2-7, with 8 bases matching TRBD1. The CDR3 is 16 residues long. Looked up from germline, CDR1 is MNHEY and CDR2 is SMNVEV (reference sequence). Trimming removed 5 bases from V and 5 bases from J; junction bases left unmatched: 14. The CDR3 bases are TGTGCCAGCAGTACTCCTTCCAGGACAGGGACCCACGAGCAGTACTTC. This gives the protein CASSTPSRTGTHEQYF.

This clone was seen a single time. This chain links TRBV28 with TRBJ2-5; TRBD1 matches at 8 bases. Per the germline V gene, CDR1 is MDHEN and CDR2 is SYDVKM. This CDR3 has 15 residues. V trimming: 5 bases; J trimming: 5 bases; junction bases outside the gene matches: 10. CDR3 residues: CASSTRTGITETQYF. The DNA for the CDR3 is TGTGCCAGCAGTACCCGGACAGGGATAACGGAGACCCAGTACTTC. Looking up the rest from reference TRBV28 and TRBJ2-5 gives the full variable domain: DVKVTQSSRYLVKRTGEKVFLECVQDMDHENMFWYRQDPGLGLRLIYFSYDVKMKEKGDIPEGYSVSREKKERFSLILESASTNQTSMYLCASSTRTGITETQYFGPGTRLLVL.

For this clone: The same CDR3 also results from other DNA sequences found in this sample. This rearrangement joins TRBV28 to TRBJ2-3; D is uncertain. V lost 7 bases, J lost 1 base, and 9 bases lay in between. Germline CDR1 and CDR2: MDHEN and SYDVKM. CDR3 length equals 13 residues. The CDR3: CASNSGGTDTQYF. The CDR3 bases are TGTGCCAGCAATTCGGGTGGCACAGATACGCAGTATTTT. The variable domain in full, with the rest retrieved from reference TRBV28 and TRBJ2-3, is DVKVTQSSRYLVKRTGEKVFLECVQDMDHENMFWYRQDPGLGLRLIYFSYDVKMKEKGDIPEGYSVSREKKERFSLILESASTNQTSMYLCASNSGGTDTQYFGPGTRLTVL.

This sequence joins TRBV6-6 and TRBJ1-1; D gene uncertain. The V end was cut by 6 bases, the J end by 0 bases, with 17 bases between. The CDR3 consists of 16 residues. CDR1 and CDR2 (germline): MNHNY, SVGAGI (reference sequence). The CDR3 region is CASRSPGLGLNTEAFF. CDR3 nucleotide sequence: TGTGCCAGCAGATCCCCGGGTCTCGGACTGAACACTGAAGCTTTCTTT.

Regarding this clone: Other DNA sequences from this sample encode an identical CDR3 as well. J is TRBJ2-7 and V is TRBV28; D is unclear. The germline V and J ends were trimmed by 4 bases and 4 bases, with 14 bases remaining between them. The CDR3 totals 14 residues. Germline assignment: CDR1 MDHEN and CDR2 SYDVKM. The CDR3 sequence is CASSSPGGLYEQYF. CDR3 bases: TGTGCCAGCAGTTCCCCGGGCGGATTATACGAGCAGTACTTC.

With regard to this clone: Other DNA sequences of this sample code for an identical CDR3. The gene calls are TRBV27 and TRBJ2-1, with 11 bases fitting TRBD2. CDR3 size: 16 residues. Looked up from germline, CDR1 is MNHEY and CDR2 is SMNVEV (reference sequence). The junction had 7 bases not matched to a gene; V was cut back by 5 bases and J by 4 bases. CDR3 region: CASSPLLAGGYNEQFF. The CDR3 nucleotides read TGTGCCAGCAGTCCCCTCCTAGCGGGAGGTTACAATGAGCAGTTCTTC.

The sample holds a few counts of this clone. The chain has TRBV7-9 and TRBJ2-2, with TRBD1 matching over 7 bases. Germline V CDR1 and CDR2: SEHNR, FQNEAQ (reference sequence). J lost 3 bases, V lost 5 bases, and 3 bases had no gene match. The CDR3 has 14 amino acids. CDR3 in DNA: TGTGCCAGCAGCATGGGGACAGACACCGGGGAGCTGTTTTTT. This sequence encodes CASSMGTDTGELFF.

The CDR3 sequence: CAAGVNTGELFF. DNA of the CDR3: TGTGCCGCGGGGGTGAACACCGGGGAGCTGTTTTTT. The gene calls are TRBV15 and TRBJ2-2; 7 bases align to TRBD2. The CDR3 totals 12 residues. Looked up from germline, CDR1 is LNHNV and CDR2 is YYDKDF (reference sequence). After removal of 11 bases from V and 1 base from J, the junction contained 1 base not matched to a gene.

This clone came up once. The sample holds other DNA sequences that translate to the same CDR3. CDR3 sequence: CASRVAGWTYEQYF. CDR3 coding DNA: TGTGCCAGTAGGGTAGCGGGGTGGACCTACGAGCAGTACTTC. The chain uses TRBV2 and TRBJ2-7, with 8 positions matching TRBD2. The germline CDR1 and CDR2 sequences are SNHLY and FYNNEI. Unmatched junction bases numbered 9, after V lost 9 bases and J lost 2 bases. CDR3 length equals 14 residues.

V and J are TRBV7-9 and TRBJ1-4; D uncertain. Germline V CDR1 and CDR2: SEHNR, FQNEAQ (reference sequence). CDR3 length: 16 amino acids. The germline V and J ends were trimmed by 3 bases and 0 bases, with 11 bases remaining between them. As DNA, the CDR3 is TGTGCCAGCAGCTTTCCGGGCGGACCAACTAATGAAAAACTGTTTTTT. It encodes CASSFPGGPTNEKLFF. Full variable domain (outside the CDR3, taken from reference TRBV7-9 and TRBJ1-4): DTGVSQNPRHKITKRGQNVTFRCDPISEHNRLYWYRQTLGQGPEFLTYFQNEAQLEKSRLLSDRFSAERPKGSFSTLEIQRTEQGDSAMYLCASSFPGGPTNEKLFFGSGTQLSVL.

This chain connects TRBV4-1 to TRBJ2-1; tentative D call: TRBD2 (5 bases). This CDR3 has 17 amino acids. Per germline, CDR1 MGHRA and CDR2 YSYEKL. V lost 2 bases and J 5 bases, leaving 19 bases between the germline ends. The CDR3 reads CASSQFQLEEENNEQFF. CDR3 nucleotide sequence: TGCGCCAGCAGCCAATTCCAACTAGAAGAGGAGAACAATGAGCAGTTCTTC.

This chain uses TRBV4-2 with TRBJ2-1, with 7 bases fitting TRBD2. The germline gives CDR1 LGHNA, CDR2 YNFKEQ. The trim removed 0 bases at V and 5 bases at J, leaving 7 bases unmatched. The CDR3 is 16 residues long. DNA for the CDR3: TGTGCCAGCAGCCAAGATCGGGCTAGCGGTAACAATGAGCAGTTCTTC. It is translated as CASSQDRASGNNEQFF.

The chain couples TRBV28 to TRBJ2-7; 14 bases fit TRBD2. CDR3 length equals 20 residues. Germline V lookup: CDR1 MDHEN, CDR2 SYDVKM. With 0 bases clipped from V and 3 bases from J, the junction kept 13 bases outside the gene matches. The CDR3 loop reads CASSLWPPRLAGGSFYEQYF. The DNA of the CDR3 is TGTGCCAGCAGTTTATGGCCCCCAAGACTAGCGGGAGGGTCTTTCTACGAGCAGTACTTC.

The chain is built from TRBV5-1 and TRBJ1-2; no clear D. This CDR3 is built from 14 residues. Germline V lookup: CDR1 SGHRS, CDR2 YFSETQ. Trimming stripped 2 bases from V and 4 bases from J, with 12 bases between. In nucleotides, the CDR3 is TGCGCCAGCAGCTTCTCCGAGCCCAGCTATGGCTACACCTTC. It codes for CASSFSEPSYGYTF.

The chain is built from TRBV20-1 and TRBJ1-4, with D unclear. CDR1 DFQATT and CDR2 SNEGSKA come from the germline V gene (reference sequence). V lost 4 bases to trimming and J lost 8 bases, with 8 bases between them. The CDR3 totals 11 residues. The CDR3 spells CSAILREKLFF. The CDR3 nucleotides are TGCAGTGCTATTCTGCGGGAAAAACTGTTTTTT.